Listed below are T cell receptor beta chains from one sample, sequenced in a study of blood T cell repertoires in COVID-19. Sequencing was performed with immunoSEQ multiplex PCR; in TCRdb, only in-frame clones are kept and a portion is missing. Here the sample spans over 150,000 clones, around nine tenths being singletons. Sequenced sample: peripheral blood. These receptors were collected from a man aged 50 to 60 with COVID-19, enrolled during active disease. The CDR3 runs from the conserved cysteine through the conserved F or W. Fields, in order: clone size, V gene, D gene, J gene, CDR3 protein, CDR3 DNA. D genes are given only for firm matches. Size values are once, few and many counts, or a class for expanded clones, and some rows have none.

>-|TRBV12-2|-|TRBJ1-6
CASRPPPGHGGSTYNSPLHF
TGTGCAAGTCGCCCCCCCCCAGGACATGGCGGCTCAACCTATAATTCACCCCTCCACTTT
>-|TRBV9|TRBD2|TRBJ2-1
CASSVQTGLAGDNEQFF
TGTGCCAGCAGCGTACAGACAGGACTAGCGGGAGACAATGAGCAGTTCTTC
>many|TRBV2|-|TRBJ2-1
CASSVALRNEQFF
TGTGCCAGCAGTGTTGCGCTTCGAAATGAGCAGTTCTTC
>-|TRBV7-9|-|TRBJ2-7
CASSLYDLFPHEQYF
TGTGCCAGCAGCTTATACGATCTATTCCCCCACGAGCAGTACTTC
>few|TRBV7-9|TRBD2|TRBJ2-1
CASSTMGLASEQFF
TGTGCCAGCAGTACCATGGGACTAGCATCTGAGCAGTTCTTC
>-|TRBV30|TRBD1|TRBJ1-6
CAWSNRGTYNSPLHF
TGTGCCTGGAGTAACAGGGGTACCTATAATTCACCCCTCCACTTT
>-|TRBV19|TRBD1|TRBJ1-5
CATRKGTGNQPQHF
TGTGCCACCAGGAAAGGGACAGGTAATCAGCCCCAGCATTTT
>few|TRBV7-2|TRBD2|TRBJ2-5
CASSQQGLAGEETQYF
TGTGCCAGCAGCCAACAGGGACTAGCGGGGGAAGAGACCCAGTACTTC
>-|TRBV7-3|-|TRBJ2-2
CASSHGGGRYTGELFF
TGTGCCAGCAGCCACGGGGGCGGGAGATACACCGGGGAGCTGTTTTTT
>few|TRBV2|-|TRBJ1-5
CASRAGTISNQPQHF
TGTGCCAGCAGGGCCGGGACAATTAGCAATCAGCCCCAGCATTTT
>-|TRBV9|TRBD2|TRBJ2-5
CASSVLAGSPHQYF
TGTGCCAGCAGCGTACTAGCGGGGAGTCCCCACCAGTACTTC
>-|TRBV11-2|TRBD1|TRBJ1-4
CASSSTGTVASEKLFF
TGTGCCAGCAGCTCAACCGGGACAGTTGCTAGTGAAAAACTGTTTTTT
>-|TRBV6-5|TRBD2|TRBJ2-5
CASSSTSAQETQYF
TGTGCCAGCAGTTCCACTAGCGCCCAAGAGACCCAGTACTTC
>-|TRBV5-8|TRBD2|TRBJ2-1
CASSLLADYNEQFF
TGTGCCAGCAGCTTGCTAGCGGACTACAATGAGCAGTTCTTC
>-|TRBV5-1|TRBD2|TRBJ2-7
CASSLASSGTLGEQYF
TGCGCCAGCAGCTTAGCTTCTAGCGGAACTCTGGGCGAGCAGTACTTC
>-|TRBV9|-|TRBJ2-7
CASSVTLGHEQYF
TGTGCCAGCAGCGTAACCCTGGGCCACGAGCAGTACTTC
>-|TRBV6-4|TRBD1|TRBJ2-7
CASSTRQGSYEQYF
TGTGCCAGCAGCACACGACAGGGGTCCTACGAGCAGTACTTC
>-|TRBV6-5|-|TRBJ1-1
CASSLRVDTEAFF
TGTGCCAGCAGCCTCAGGGTAGATACTGAAGCTTTCTTT
>-|TRBV6-5|-|TRBJ1-2
CASSYSVEVYGYTF
TGTGCCAGCAGTTACTCGGTGGAGGTCTATGGCTACACCTTC
>-|TRBV19|TRBD1|TRBJ1-5
CASSGWGQGYQPQHF
TGTGCCAGTAGTGGGTGGGGACAGGGGTATCAGCCCCAGCATTTT
>-|TRBV6-5|-|TRBJ1-6
CASSYSTGWTHSPLHF
TGTGCCAGCAGTTACTCGACAGGATGGACCCATTCACCCCTCCACTTT
>-|TRBV4-3|TRBD2|TRBJ2-1
CASSQGLAGLYNEQFF
TGCGCCAGCAGCCAAGGGCTAGCGGGGCTTTACAATGAGCAGTTCTTC
>-|TRBV5-1|-|TRBJ1-2
CASSLSGKANYGYTF
TGCGCCAGCAGCTTGTCAGGAAAAGCTAACTATGGCTACACCTTC
>-|TRBV30|-|TRBJ1-3
CAWDKTVGNTIYF
TGTGCCTGGGACAAGACCGTAGGAAACACCATATATTTT
>once|TRBV7-3|TRBD1|TRBJ2-7
CASSSGTGGASKQYF
TGTGCCAGCAGCTCCGGGACAGGGGGTGCTTCGAAGCAGTACTTC
>-|TRBV27|-|TRBJ2-2
CASSLFPGANTGELFF
TGTGCCAGCAGTTTATTTCCAGGGGCGAACACCGGGGAGCTGTTTTTT
>-|TRBV5-1|TRBD2|TRBJ2-7
CASSLASATSGIPYEQYF
TGCGCCAGCAGCTTGGCCAGCGCTACTAGCGGGATTCCCTACGAGCAGTACTTC
>-|TRBV2|TRBD1|TRBJ2-2
CASSAPTGLASGELFF
TGTGCCAGCAGTGCACCGACAGGGCTAGCTTCCGGGGAGCTGTTTTTT
>-|TRBV3-1/TRBV3-2|TRBD1|TRBJ1-6
CASSQDTLQGVSRSPLHF
TGTGCCAGCAGCCAAGATACTCTCCAGGGGGTCTCGCGTTCACCCCTCCACTTT
>-|TRBV18|-|TRBJ2-7
CASSPPSSHEQYF
TGTGCCAGCTCACCACCGTCTAGTCACGAGCAGTACTTC
>-|TRBV5-1|TRBD2|TRBJ2-3
CASSLGVAGGTDTQYF
TGCGCCAGCAGCTTGGGAGTAGCGGGGGGGACAGATACGCAGTATTTT
>-|TRBV11-3|-|TRBJ2-3
CASSSTRTDTQYF
TGTGCCAGCAGCTCAACTAGGACAGATACGCAGTATTTT
>-|TRBV7-3|-|TRBJ2-3
CASSPQAGRDTQYF
TGTGCCAGCAGCCCCCAGGCGGGGAGGGATACGCAGTATTTT
>-|TRBV5-1|TRBD2|TRBJ2-1
CASRVNSGGHEQFF
TGCGCCAGCAGGGTAAATAGCGGGGGCCATGAGCAGTTCTTC
>once|TRBV19|-|TRBJ1-1
CASSGQLNTEAFF
TGTGCCAGTAGCGGACAGCTGAACACTGAAGCTTTCTTT
>-|TRBV4-3|TRBD1|TRBJ2-2
CASSQASRDRGRINTGELFF
TGCGCCAGCAGCCAAGCTTCCCGTGACAGGGGGCGCATTAACACCGGGGAGCTGTTTTTT
>-|TRBV19|-|TRBJ2-3
CASSFSTDTQYF
TGTGCCAGTAGTTTCTCTACAGATACGCAGTATTTT
>-|TRBV6-5|TRBD2|TRBJ2-3
CASSSGVISDTQYF
TGTGCCAGCAGTAGCGGGGTCATTTCGGATACGCAGTATTTT
>-|TRBV30|-|TRBJ1-4
CAWSTPGTTNEKLFF
TGTGCCTGGAGTACCCCGGGAACAACTAATGAAAAACTGTTTTTT
>-|TRBV2|-|TRBJ2-3
CASSDGTSPSTDTQYF
TGTGCCAGCAGCGACGGGACTTCACCTAGCACAGATACGCAGTATTTT
>-|TRBV7-8|TRBD2|TRBJ2-1
CASSLDLAGGMDEQFF
TGTGCCAGCAGCTTAGACCTAGCGGGGGGGATGGATGAGCAGTTCTTC
>-|TRBV19|TRBD1|TRBJ2-3
CASSPGTGERDTQYF
TGTGCCAGTAGTCCTGGGACAGGCGAGAGGGATACGCAGTATTTT
>-|TRBV5-1|-|TRBJ2-7
CASSLVWGPYEQYF
TGCGCCAGCAGCTTGGTATGGGGCCCCTACGAGCAGTACTTC
>-|TRBV11-2|TRBD2|TRBJ2-5
CASQTGGRGGETQYF
TGTGCCAGCCAAACCGGGGGTCGGGGAGGGGAGACCCAGTACTTC
>once|TRBV27|TRBD1|TRBJ2-7
CASSFLQGALSYEQYF
TGTGCCAGCAGTTTCCTCCAGGGGGCCCTGTCCTACGAGCAGTACTTC
>-|TRBV27|TRBD1|TRBJ2-1
CASSHDRAYNEQFF
TGTGCCAGCAGTCATGACAGGGCCTACAATGAGCAGTTCTTC
>-|TRBV20-1|TRBD2|TRBJ2-3
CSASFSSGSTDTQYF
TGCAGTGCTAGTTTTAGTAGCGGGAGCACAGATACGCAGTATTTT